One sample yielded the 10 T cell receptor beta chains listed below, sequenced in a study of blood T cell repertoires in COVID-19. Some clones are missing from TCRdb's copy, which holds only in-frame ones; the method was immunoSEQ multiplex PCR. The table includes a few hundred thousand clones, 70% to 90% detected once. Specimen: PBMCs or T cells enriched from blood (not recorded which). The receptors originated from a woman aged 45-60 years who had been exposed to COVID-19.

The chain is built from TRBV2 and TRBJ2-3; 11 positions agree with TRBD2. The CDR3 covers 15 residues. The V gene end was trimmed by 6 bases and the J gene end by 6 bases; junction bases not matched to a gene: 8. The germline V gene encodes CDR1 SNHLY and CDR2 FYNNEI. CDR3 nucleotides: TGTGCCAGCAGGAACCTAGCGGGGGGCGGCGATACGCAGTATTTT. Translating gives CASRNLAGGGDTQYF.

The J gene is TRBJ2-1, the V gene TRBV7-2; 9 nucleotides match TRBD2. The V and J ends lost 9 bases and 5 bases, in that order; junction bases with no gene match: 5. The CDR3 totals 13 residues. Germline CDR1 is SGHTA and CDR2 is FQGNSA. The CDR3 DNA reads TGTGCCAGTCTGAAGCGGGGGGACAATGAGCAGTTCTTC. It specifies CASLKRGDNEQFF.

The CDR3 sequence is CASSPWKGASEAFF. The CDR3 DNA sequence: TGTGCCAGTAGTCCCTGGAAGGGGGCAAGTGAAGCTTTCTTT. The V gene is TRBV19, the J gene TRBJ1-1; TRBD1 aligns across 7 bases. This CDR3 spans 14 amino acids. Germline assignment: CDR1 LNHDA and CDR2 SQIVND (reference sequence). V gave up 5 bases and J gave up 7 bases; unmatched junction bases: 10.

This chain links TRBV9 with TRBJ1-1; maybe TRBD1 (6 bases). Germline CDR1 reads SGDLS; CDR2 reads YYNGEE. CDR3 length: 14 amino acids. The V gene lost 0 bases and the J gene lost 5 bases, with 11 bases spanning the gap. The CDR3 nucleotides read TGTGCCAGCAGCGTAGTGCAGGGGAAAACTGAAGCTTTCTTT. Its protein is CASSVVQGKTEAFF.

The chain uses TRBV7-2 and TRBJ2-7; 9 bases are shared with TRBD2. The CDR3 has 16 residues. V was clipped by 2 bases and J by 6 bases; unmatched bases: 11. Germline CDR1 and CDR2: SGHTA and FQGNSA. CDR3 loop: CASSLRAAGGVSEQYF. In DNA form, the CDR3 reads TGTGCCAGCAGCTTAAGAGCGGCGGGGGGGGTTAGCGAGCAGTACTTC.

The chain recombines TRBV7-3 with TRBJ1-1, with D perhaps TRBD1 (5 bases). CDR1 SGHTA and CDR2 FQGTGA come from the germline V gene. The CDR3 runs to 17 residues. Trimming left V 8 bases short and J 0 bases short, with 22 bases between. CDR3 sequence reads: CASGTGGLVRLNTEAFF. CDR3 nucleotide sequence: TGTGCCAGCGGGACTGGGGGGTTGGTGCGGCTGAACACTGAAGCTTTCTTT.

The chain joins TRBV2 to TRBJ2-2, with 10 nucleotides matching TRBD1. Unmatched junction bases numbered 12, after V lost 8 bases and J lost 3 bases. The germline V gene has CDR1 SNHLY and CDR2 FYNNEI. CDR3 length: 17 amino acids. CDR3 loop: CASGSGGDRGDTGELFF. The CDR3, as DNA: TGTGCCAGCGGTTCTGGAGGGGACAGGGGAGACACCGGGGAGCTGTTTTTT.

The CDR3 bases are TGTGCCAGCAGCCCTAGCGGGGGGGCGAAGGCGCAGTATTTT. It is translated as CASSPSGGAKAQYF. The chain links TRBV7-2 to TRBJ2-3; TRBD2 agrees at 12 bases. J lost 10 bases, V lost 5 bases, and 7 bases had no gene match. CDR3 size: 14 residues. Germline V gene data show CDR1 as SGHTA and CDR2 as FQGNSA.

V usage is TRBV27 and J usage is TRBJ1-2; TRBD1 aligns across 7 bases. J lost 4 bases, V lost 0 bases, and 11 bases had no gene match. This CDR3 is built from 17 residues. The germline gives CDR1 MNHEY, CDR2 SMNVEV (reference sequence). CDR3 bases: TGTGCCAGCAGTTTATCAGGACAGGAGTCTTACGCCTATGGCTACACCTTC. This encodes CASSLSGQESYAYGYTF.

In its sample, this clone was seen once. The chain carries TRBV28 and TRBJ1-1, with 9 nucleotides matching TRBD1. CDR1 and CDR2 (germline): MDHEN, SYDVKM. J lost 8 bases, V lost 6 bases, and 7 bases had no gene match. The CDR3 is 13 amino acids. The CDR3 reads CASSPGQGREAFF. The CDR3 nucleotides read TGTGCCAGCAGCCCGGGACAGGGACGGGAAGCTTTCTTT.